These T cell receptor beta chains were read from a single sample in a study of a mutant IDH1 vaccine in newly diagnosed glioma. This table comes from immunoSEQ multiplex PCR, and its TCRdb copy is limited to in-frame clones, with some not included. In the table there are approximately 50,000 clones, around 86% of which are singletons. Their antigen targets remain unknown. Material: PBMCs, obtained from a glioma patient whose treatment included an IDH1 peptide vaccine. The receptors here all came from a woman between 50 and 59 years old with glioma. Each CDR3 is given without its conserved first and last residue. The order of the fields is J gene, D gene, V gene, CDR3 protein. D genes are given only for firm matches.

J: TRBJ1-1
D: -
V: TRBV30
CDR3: AWSGGGRYITGAF

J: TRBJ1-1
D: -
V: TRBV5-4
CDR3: ASSFPGLITEAF

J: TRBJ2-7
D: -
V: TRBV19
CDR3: ASSIDLTVLYEQY

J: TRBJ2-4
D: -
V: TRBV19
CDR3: ASSIDPQVRNIQY

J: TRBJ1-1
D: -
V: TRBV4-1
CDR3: ASSQTGLNTEAF

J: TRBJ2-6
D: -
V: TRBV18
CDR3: ASSPGGSGANVLT

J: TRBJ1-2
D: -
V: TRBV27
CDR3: ASSLTAAGINYGYT

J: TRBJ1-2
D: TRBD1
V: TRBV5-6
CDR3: ASSLGDRLYGYT

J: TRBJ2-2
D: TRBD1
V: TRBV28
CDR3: ASSWGQPNTGELF

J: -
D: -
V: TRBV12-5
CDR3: ASGFDSSVGTQY

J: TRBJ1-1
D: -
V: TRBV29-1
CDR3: SVERTTNTEAF

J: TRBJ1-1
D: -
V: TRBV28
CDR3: ASSKNTRGIAF

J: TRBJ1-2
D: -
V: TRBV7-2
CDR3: ASSSDLVNYGYT

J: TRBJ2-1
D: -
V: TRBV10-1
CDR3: ASSETGVGNNEQF

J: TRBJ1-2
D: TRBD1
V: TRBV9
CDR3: ASSVGQGLNYGYT

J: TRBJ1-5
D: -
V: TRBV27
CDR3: ASGGGVSNQPQH

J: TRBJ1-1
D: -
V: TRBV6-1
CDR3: ASSEVWNTEAF

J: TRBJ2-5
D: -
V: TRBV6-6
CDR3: ASSPSGETQY

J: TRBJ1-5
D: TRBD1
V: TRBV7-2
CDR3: ASSEDRSNQPQH

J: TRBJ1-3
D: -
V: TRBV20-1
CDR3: SATTGDTIY

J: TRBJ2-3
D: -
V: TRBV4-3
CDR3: ASSQELGYTDTQY

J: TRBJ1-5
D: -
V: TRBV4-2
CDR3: ASSQDSGLEPQH

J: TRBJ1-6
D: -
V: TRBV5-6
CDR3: ASSRGHYLYNSPLH

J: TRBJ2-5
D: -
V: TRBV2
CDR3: ASSRRPPPDEQY

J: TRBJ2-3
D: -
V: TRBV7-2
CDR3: ASSPTDIPIDTQY

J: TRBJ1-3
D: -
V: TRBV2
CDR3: ASMSLPGSGNTIY

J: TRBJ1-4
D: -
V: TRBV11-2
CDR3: ASSWRRSPNEKLF

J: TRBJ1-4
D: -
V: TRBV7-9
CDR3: ASSPGAGFLNLF

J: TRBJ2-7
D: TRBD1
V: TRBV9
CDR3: ASSPLRDSYYEQY

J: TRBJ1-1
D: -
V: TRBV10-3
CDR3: AISAAQGHAF

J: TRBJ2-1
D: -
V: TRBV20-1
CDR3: SARPGNEQF

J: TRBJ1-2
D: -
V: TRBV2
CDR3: ASSDEGVGGYT

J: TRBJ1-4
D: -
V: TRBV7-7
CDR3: ASSRSSGTNEKLF

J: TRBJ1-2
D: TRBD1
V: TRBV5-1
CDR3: ASSSGSGQGNGYT

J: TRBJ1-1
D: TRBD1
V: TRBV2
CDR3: ASRDRGQSQRGMNTEAF

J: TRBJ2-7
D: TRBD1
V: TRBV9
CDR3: ASSGGGGQGYEQY

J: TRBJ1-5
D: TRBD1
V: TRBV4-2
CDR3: ASSQGPSDRGGIQPQH

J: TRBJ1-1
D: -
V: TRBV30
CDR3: AWSGGDGVGLEAF

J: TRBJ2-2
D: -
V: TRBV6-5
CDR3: ASSYYTGELF

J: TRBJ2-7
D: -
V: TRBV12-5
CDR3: ASGTSGAGVGPAGY

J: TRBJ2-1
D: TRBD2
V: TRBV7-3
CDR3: ASSLKAGEGEQF